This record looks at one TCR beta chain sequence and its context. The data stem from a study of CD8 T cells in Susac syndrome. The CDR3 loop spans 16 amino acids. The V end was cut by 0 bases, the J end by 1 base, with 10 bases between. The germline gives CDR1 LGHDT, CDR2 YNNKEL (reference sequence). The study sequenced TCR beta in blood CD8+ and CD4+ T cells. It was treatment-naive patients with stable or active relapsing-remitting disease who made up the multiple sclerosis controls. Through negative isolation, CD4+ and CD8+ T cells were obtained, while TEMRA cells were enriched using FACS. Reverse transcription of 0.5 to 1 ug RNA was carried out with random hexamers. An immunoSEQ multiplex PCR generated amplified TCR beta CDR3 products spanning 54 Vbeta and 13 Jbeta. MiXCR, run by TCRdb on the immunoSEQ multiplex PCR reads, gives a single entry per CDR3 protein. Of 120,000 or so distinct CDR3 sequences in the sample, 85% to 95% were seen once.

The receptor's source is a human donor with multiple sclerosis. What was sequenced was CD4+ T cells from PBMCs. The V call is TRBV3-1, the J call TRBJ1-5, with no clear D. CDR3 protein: CASSQEASGSNQPQHF. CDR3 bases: TGTGCCAGCAGCCAAGAGGCCAGTGGGAGCAATCAGCCCCAGCATTTT. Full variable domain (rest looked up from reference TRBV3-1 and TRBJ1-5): DTAVSQTPKYLVTQMGNDKSIKCEQNLGHDTMYWYKQDSKKFLKIMFSYNNKELIINETVPNRFSPKSPDKAHLNLHINSLELGDSAVYFCASSQEASGSNQPQHFGDGTRLSIL.